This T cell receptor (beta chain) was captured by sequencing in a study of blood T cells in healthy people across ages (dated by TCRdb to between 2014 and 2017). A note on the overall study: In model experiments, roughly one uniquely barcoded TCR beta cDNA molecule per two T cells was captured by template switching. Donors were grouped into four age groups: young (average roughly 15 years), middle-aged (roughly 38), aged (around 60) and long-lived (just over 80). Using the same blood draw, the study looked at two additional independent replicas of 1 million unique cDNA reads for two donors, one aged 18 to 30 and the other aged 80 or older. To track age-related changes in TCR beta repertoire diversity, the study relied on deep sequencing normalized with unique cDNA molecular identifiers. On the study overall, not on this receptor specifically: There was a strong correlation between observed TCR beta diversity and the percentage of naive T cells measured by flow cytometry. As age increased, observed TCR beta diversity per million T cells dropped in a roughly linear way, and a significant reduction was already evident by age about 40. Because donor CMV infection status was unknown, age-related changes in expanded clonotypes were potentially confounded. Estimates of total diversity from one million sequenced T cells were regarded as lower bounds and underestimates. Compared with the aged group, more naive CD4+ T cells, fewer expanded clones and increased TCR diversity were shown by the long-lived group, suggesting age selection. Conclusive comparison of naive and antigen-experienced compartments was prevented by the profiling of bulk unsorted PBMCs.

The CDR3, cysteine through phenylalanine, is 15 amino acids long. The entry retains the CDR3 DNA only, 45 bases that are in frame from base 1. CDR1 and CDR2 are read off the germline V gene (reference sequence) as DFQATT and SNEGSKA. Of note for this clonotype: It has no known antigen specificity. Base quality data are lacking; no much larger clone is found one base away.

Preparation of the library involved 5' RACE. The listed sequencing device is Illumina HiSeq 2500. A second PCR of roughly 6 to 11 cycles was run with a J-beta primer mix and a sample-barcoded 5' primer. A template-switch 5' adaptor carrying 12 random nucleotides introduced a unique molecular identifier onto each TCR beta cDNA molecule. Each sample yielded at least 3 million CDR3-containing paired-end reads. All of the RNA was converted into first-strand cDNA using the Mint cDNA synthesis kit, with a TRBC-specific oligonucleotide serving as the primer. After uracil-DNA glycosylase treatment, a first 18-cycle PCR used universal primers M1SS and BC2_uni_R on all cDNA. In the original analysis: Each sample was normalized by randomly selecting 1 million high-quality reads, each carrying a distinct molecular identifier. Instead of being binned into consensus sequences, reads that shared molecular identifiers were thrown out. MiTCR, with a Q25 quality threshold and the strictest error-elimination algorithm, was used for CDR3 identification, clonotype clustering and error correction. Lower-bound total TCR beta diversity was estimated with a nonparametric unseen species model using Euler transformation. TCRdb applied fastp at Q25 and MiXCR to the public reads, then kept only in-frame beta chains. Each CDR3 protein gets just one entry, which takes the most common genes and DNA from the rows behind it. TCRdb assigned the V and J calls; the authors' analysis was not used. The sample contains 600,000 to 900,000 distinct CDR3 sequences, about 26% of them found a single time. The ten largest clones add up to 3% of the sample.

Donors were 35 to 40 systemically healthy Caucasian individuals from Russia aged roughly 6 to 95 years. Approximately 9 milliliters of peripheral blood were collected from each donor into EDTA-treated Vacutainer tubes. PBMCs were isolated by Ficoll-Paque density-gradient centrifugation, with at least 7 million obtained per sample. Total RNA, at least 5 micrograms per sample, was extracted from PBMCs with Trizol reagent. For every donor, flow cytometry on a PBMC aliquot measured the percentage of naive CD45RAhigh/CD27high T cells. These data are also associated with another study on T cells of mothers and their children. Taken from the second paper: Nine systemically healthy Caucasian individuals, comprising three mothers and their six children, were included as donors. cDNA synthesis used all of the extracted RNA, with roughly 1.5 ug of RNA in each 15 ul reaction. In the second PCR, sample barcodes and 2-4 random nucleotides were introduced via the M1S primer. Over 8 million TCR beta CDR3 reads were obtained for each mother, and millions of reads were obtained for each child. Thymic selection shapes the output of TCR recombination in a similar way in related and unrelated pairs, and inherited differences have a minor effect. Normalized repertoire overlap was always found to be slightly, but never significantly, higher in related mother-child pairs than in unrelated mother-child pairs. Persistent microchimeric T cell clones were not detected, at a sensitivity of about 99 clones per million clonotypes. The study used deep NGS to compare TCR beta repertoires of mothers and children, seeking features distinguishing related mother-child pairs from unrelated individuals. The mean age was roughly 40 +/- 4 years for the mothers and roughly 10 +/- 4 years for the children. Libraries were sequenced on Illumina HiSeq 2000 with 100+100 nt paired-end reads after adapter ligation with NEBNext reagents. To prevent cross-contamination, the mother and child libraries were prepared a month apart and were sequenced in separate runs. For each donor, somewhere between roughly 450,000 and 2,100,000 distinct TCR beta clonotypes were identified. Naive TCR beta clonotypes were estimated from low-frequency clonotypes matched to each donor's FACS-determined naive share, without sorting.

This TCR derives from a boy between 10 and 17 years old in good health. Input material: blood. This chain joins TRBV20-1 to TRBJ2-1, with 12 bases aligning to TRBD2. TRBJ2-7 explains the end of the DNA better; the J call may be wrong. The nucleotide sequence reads TGCAGTGCTAGAGCGACTAGCGGGGGATTCTACGAGCAGTACTTC. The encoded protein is CSARATSGGFYEQYF.